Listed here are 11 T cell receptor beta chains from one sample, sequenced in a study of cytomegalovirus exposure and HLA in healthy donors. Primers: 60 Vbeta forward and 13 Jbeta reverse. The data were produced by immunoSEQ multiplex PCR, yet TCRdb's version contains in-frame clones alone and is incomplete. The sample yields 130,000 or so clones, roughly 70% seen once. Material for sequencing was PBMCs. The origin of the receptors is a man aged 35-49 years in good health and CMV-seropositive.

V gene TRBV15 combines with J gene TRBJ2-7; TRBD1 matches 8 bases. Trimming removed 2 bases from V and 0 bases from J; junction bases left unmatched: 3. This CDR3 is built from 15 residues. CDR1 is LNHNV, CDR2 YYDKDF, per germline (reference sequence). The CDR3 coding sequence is TGTGCCACCAGCAGACAGGGGGCAAACTCCTACGAGCAGTACTTC. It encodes CATSRQGANSYEQYF. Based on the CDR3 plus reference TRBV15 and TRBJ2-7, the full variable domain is DAMVIQNPRYQVTQFGKPVTLSCSQTLNHNVMYWYQQKSSQAPKLLFHYYDKDFNNEADTPDNFQSRRPNTSFCFLDIRSPGLGDTAMYLCATSRQGANSYEQYFGPGTRLTVT.

DNA for the CDR3: TGTGCCAGCAATCAGGGGGTGGACTATGGCTACACCTTC. It yields the protein CASNQGVDYGYTF. This chain joins TRBV2 and TRBJ1-2; 7 bases match TRBD1. Germline loops: CDR1 SNHLY, CDR2 FYNNEI. Trimming took 7 bases from V and 3 from J; bases not matched to a gene: 5. The CDR3 loop spans 13 amino acids.

The CDR3 is CASSIVGSSYEQYF. DNA for the CDR3: TGTGCCAGTAGTATAGTGGGCAGCTCCTACGAGCAGTACTTC. The chain combines TRBV19 with TRBJ2-7; unclear D gene. CDR3 length equals 14 residues. Per the germline V gene, CDR1 is LNHDA and CDR2 is SQIVND (reference sequence). V was shortened by 1 base and J by 0 bases, with 7 bases between the two germline ends.

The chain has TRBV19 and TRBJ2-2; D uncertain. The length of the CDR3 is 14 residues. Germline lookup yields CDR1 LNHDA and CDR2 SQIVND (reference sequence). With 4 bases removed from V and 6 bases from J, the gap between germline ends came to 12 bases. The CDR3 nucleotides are TGTGCCAGTAGTACCTCCCGAGTCCCCGGGGAGCTGTTTTTT. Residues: CASSTSRVPGELFF.

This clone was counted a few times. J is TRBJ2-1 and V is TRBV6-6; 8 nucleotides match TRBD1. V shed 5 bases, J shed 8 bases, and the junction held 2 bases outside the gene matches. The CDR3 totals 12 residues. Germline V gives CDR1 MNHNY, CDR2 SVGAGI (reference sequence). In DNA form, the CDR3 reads TGTGCCAGCAGTCAACAGGGGGATGAGCAGTTCTTC. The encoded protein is CASSQQGDEQFF.

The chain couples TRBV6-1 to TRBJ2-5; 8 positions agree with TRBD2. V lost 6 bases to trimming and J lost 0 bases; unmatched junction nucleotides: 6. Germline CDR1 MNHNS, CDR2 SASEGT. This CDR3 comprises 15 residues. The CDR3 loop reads CASRWAGGDQETQYF. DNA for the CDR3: TGTGCCAGCAGGTGGGCGGGGGGAGACCAAGAGACCCAGTACTTC.

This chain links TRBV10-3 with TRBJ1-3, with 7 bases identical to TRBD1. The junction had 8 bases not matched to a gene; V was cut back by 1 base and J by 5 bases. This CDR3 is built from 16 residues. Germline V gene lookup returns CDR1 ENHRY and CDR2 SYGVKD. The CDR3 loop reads CAISEYGTESRNTIYF. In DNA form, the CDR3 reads TGTGCCATCAGTGAGTACGGGACAGAGAGCCGAAACACCATATATTTT.

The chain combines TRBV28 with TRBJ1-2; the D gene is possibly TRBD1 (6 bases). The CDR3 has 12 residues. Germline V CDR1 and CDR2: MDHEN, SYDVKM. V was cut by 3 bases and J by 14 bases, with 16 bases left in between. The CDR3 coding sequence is TGTGCCAGCAGTTTTATTGGGGGCGGAGATACCTTC. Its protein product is CASSFIGGGDTF.

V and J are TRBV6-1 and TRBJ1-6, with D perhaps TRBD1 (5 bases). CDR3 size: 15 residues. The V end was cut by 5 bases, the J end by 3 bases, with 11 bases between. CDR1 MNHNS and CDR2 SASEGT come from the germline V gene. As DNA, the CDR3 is TGTGCCAGCAGTACGACAGCCATCTATAATTCACCCCTCCACTTT. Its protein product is CASSTTAIYNSPLHF.

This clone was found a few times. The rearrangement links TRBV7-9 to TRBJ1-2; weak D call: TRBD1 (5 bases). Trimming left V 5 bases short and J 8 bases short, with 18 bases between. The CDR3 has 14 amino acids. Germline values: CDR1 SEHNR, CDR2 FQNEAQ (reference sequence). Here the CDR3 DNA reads TGTGCCAGCAGCACCCTCCAGGGATCGAACGGCTACACCTTC. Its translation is CASSTLQGSNGYTF.

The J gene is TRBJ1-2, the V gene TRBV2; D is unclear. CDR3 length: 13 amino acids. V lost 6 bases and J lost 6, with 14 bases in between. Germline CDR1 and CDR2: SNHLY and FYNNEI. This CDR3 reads CASSLGGWNGYTF. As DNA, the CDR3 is TGTGCCAGCAGCCTCGGCGGCTGGAATGGCTACACCTTC.